The clone carrying this T cell receptor beta chain was picked up one time. What it binds is unknown. When replicate PCRs were run on sorted subsets, they used about 220 ng DNA, 30,000 to 35,000 T cell genomes. Here immunoSEQ multiplex PCR was the method, and the copy in TCRdb shows in-frame clones only, minus some. There are millions of clones in the sample; 85% to 95% occur only once, and 0.1% to 0.15% lies in the top ten. V lost 0 bases to trimming and J lost 0 bases, with 15 bases between them. Germline loops: CDR1 MGHRA, CDR2 YSYEKL. The CDR3 sequence is 17 residues long. The source of the sample is a study of shared clonotypes between healthy human individuals. The study's findings and limits: The study found lower generation probabilities in non-shared clonotypes than in those shared by all four donors. With few donors, the genetic and exposure-history diversity represented was limited. Four donors held around 5% of naive CD4 clonotypes in common.

Sequenced input: naive CD4+ T cells sorted from blood. Subset specified: CD45RA+ positively selected. The chain links TRBV4-1 to TRBJ2-7; D is unresolved. This clonotype originated in a young man in good health. CDR3 sequence: CASSQDWFTRSSYEQYF. The CDR3 DNA reads TGCGCCAGCAGCCAAGATTGGTTCACCCGGAGCTCCTACGAGCAGTACTTC.